A selection of T cell receptor beta chains follows, all from one sample in a study of sequential checkpoint blockade in melanoma. Clones were read by immunoSEQ multiplex PCR, and TCRdb kept only the in-frame ones, dropping some. The table has 6,000 to 9,000 clones, more than 25% seen once; the top ten hold 5% to 6.5%. This sample comprised tumor tissue (inferred from file names), obtained from a patient given nivolumab and ipilimumab in sequence. Receptor source: a human donor with melanoma. The CDR3 runs from the conserved cysteine through the conserved F or W. A D gene is named only where the DNA matches it firmly. Rows give clone size only sometimes, using once, few, many, or a class for an expanded clone.

clone size,D gene,J gene,V gene,CDR3 DNA,CDR3 protein
few,TRBD1,TRBJ1-1,TRBV6-8,TGTGCCATCAGTTTGGACAGGGGAACCTCTGAAGCTTTCTTT,CAISLDRGTSEAFF
few,NA,TRBJ2-6,TRBV6-8,TGTGCCAGCAGACTACAGCTCTCTGGGGCCAACGTCCTGACTTTC,CASRLQLSGANVLTF
NA,TRBD1,TRBJ2-7,TRBV29-1,TGCAGCGTCCGCCCCGGGACAGGGGGCTACGAGCAGTACTTC,CSVRPGTGGYEQYF
NA,NA,TRBJ1-4,TRBV5-1,TGCGCCAGCAGCACCCGACGCGGGGAGGATGAAAAACTGTTTTTT,CASSTRRGEDEKLFF
NA,TRBD2,TRBJ2-3,TRBV18,TGTGCCAGCTCACCACCGATGACTAGCGTCAATACGCAGTATTTT,CASSPPMTSVNTQYF
NA,NA,TRBJ1-1,TRBV19,TGTGCCAGTAGTATTTCCAGGAACACTGAAGCTTTCTTT,CASSISRNTEAFF
NA,NA,TRBJ2-3,TRBV18,TGTGCCAGCTCACCCAATGGGGGTTCCAGCACAGATACGCAGTATTTT,CASSPNGGSSTDTQYF
NA,NA,TRBJ2-5,TRBV7-6,TGTGCCAGCAGCGACCGAGGGGGGCAAGAGACCCAGTACTTC,CASSDRGGQETQYF
few,TRBD1,TRBJ1-4,TRBV6-8,TGTGCCAGCAAGCCGGGACAGGGGGAAAAACTGTTTTTT,CASKPGQGEKLFF
NA,TRBD1,TRBJ1-1,TRBV29-1,TGCAGCGTTGATTGGGGGTGGACAGGGGGCGATCGTAACACTGAAGCTTTCTTT,CSVDWGWTGGDRNTEAFF
few,TRBD2,TRBJ2-7,TRBV28,TGTGCCAGCAGACAGACTAGCGGGGATGAGCAGTACTTC,CASRQTSGDEQYF
NA,NA,TRBJ1-1,TRBV16,TGTGCCAGCAGCCAATTTATAATCTCTGAAGCTTTCTTT,CASSQFIISEAFF
many,NA,TRBJ1-4,TRBV7-6,TGTGCCAGCAGCTTGAGGGCAACTAATGAAAAACTGTTTTTT,CASSLRATNEKLFF
medium-sized,TRBD2,TRBJ2-3,TRBV11-3,TGTGCCAGCAGCGCGGGAGGCTCTCACACAGATACGCAGTATTTT,CASSAGGSHTDTQYF